These T cell receptor beta chains were read from a single sample in a study of OX40 agonist ivuxolimab in advanced cancers. Only in-frame clones appear in the TCRdb table, and some are missing; sequencing was by immunoSEQ multiplex PCR. The sample has some 64,000 clones, approximately 92% seen once. This sample comprised CD4+ or CD8+ T cells sorted from blood, obtained in a trial of the OX40 agonist ivuxolimab. The receptors were sampled from an adult with an advanced solid tumor such as melanoma, head and neck, liver or kidney cancer. The CDR3 runs from the conserved cysteine through the conserved F or W. Each record gives: D gene, clone size, J gene, V gene, CDR3 DNA, CDR3 protein. The D gene is left open where the match is weak. Clone size is stated in some rows and not others, as once, few, many or a class when expanded.

d_call: NA
clone_size: NA
j_call: TRBJ2-7
v_call: TRBV28
cdr3_nt: TGTGCCAGCAGTCCAATGGCCGTTACCTACGAGCAGTACTTC
cdr3_aa: CASSPMAVTYEQYF

d_call: TRBD2
clone_size: once
j_call: TRBJ2-2
v_call: TRBV9
cdr3_nt: TGTGCCAGCAGCGTAGCGGGACTAGCGGGAGGATGGACCGGGGAGCTGTTTTTT
cdr3_aa: CASSVAGLAGGWTGELFF

d_call: NA
clone_size: few
j_call: TRBJ1-5
v_call: TRBV30
cdr3_nt: TGTGCCTGGAGTGTACAGACTCAGCCCCAGCATTTT
cdr3_aa: CAWSVQTQPQHF

d_call: NA
clone_size: NA
j_call: TRBJ2-2
v_call: TRBV9
cdr3_nt: TGTGCCAGCAGCGTAGGAGGGAACACCGGGGAGCTGTTTTTT
cdr3_aa: CASSVGGNTGELFF

d_call: NA
clone_size: NA
j_call: TRBJ2-1
v_call: TRBV5-4
cdr3_nt: TGTGCCAGCAGCTGGGAGTGGGCCCCAGACTACAATGAGCAGTTCTTC
cdr3_aa: CASSWEWAPDYNEQFF

d_call: NA
clone_size: NA
j_call: TRBJ2-3
v_call: TRBV6-6
cdr3_nt: TGTGCCAGCACATTCACAGATACGCAGTATTTT
cdr3_aa: CASTFTDTQYF

d_call: NA
clone_size: NA
j_call: TRBJ2-6
v_call: TRBV4-2
cdr3_nt: TGTGCCAGCAGCCAAGACTCGTTCCTCTCTGGGGCCAACGTCCTGACTTTC
cdr3_aa: CASSQDSFLSGANVLTF

d_call: NA
clone_size: NA
j_call: TRBJ1-1
v_call: TRBV6-5
cdr3_nt: TGTGCCAGCAGTGACAGTGTTAGTATTTTGGCTTTCTTT
cdr3_aa: CASSDSVSILAFF

d_call: NA
clone_size: NA
j_call: TRBJ2-7
v_call: TRBV6-5
cdr3_nt: TGTGCCAGCAGTTACTCGGTCTACGAGCAGTACTTC
cdr3_aa: CASSYSVYEQYF

d_call: TRBD2
clone_size: NA
j_call: TRBJ2-1
v_call: TRBV6-1
cdr3_nt: TGTGCCAGCAGTGAAGGCCGCGGGGGGGTAAATGAGCAGTTCTTC
cdr3_aa: CASSEGRGGVNEQFF

d_call: NA
clone_size: NA
j_call: TRBJ1-2
v_call: TRBV29-1
cdr3_nt: TGCAGCGTTGAAGCAGAGAACTATGGCTACACCTTC
cdr3_aa: CSVEAENYGYTF

d_call: NA
clone_size: once
j_call: TRBJ1-1
v_call: TRBV28
cdr3_nt: TGTGCCAGCAGTTTTGGGGAGGGGCTCACTGAAGCTTTCTTT
cdr3_aa: CASSFGEGLTEAFF

d_call: NA
clone_size: medium-sized
j_call: TRBJ2-1
v_call: TRBV5-1
cdr3_nt: TGCGCCAGCAGCTTTACAATAGACAATGAGCAGTTCTTC
cdr3_aa: CASSFTIDNEQFF

d_call: TRBD2
clone_size: NA
j_call: TRBJ2-5
v_call: TRBV11-2
cdr3_nt: TGTGCCAGCAGCCCAGCGGGAGGGGAGACCCAGTACTTC
cdr3_aa: CASSPAGGETQYF

d_call: NA
clone_size: NA
j_call: TRBJ2-4
v_call: TRBV6-6
cdr3_nt: TGTGCCAGCAGTGGATCCCGGGACGGCGACGACATTCAGTACTTC
cdr3_aa: CASSGSRDGDDIQYF

d_call: NA
clone_size: NA
j_call: TRBJ2-5
v_call: TRBV5-1
cdr3_nt: TGCGCCAGCAGCTTCCAAGAGACCCAGTACTTC
cdr3_aa: CASSFQETQYF

d_call: TRBD1
clone_size: NA
j_call: TRBJ2-2
v_call: TRBV25-1
cdr3_nt: TGTGCCAGCAGTGCCCAGGGGGCGCTGACTTCGGACGGGGAGCTGTTTTTT
cdr3_aa: CASSAQGALTSDGELFF

d_call: TRBD1
clone_size: NA
j_call: TRBJ2-1
v_call: TRBV5-5
cdr3_nt: TGTGCCAGCAGCTTGGGACAGGGGTTAAATGAGCAGTTCTTC
cdr3_aa: CASSLGQGLNEQFF

d_call: TRBD1
clone_size: once
j_call: TRBJ1-5
v_call: TRBV2
cdr3_nt: TGTGCCAGCAGTGAACCTAATCTATCCGGGACAGGTAGCAATCAGCCCCAGCATTTT
cdr3_aa: CASSEPNLSGTGSNQPQHF